The 18 T cell receptor beta chains listed next were all sequenced from one sample in a study of response to subunit inactivated influenza vaccine. TCRdb processed the RT-PCR reads anew with MiXCR; each CDR3 protein has one entry. The sample carries more than 550,000 distinct CDR3 sequences, around 10% recorded once. The sample was also reused in another study, on T cells expressing NK-cell markers. From that report: TCR beta cDNA was made by 5'RACE template switching with UMIs.

The input for sequencing was PBMCs from blood, taken on the day of vaccination. The receptors here all came from a man aged 50 to 60 who received an inactivated influenza vaccine.

There are a few counts of this clonotype. The chain combines TRBV20-1 with TRBJ2-3; 7 positions agree with TRBD2. This CDR3 region has 13 residues. Germline assignment: CDR1 DFQATT and CDR2 SNEGSKA (reference sequence). V was clipped by 6 bases and J by 0 bases; unmatched bases: 3. CDR3 amino acids: CSAGRPSTDTQYF. As DNA, the CDR3 is TGCAGTGCCGGGAGGCCTAGCACAGATACGCAGTATTTT.

The rearrangement joins TRBV3-1 to TRBJ2-7, with D unclear. The V gene's germline CDR1 is LGHDT and CDR2 YNNKEL (reference sequence). The V end was cut by 0 bases, the J end by 3 bases, with 15 bases between. The CDR3 length is 16 residues. The DNA of the CDR3 is TGTGCCAGCAGCCAAGATAGGCCGCTACAGAGCTACGAGCAGTACTTC. As protein: CASSQDRPLQSYEQYF.

The chain employs TRBV4-3 and TRBJ2-1; D gene unclear. The CDR3 length is 17 residues. The V end lost 2 bases, the J end lost 3 bases, and 17 bases lay between the germline ends. The germline gives CDR1 LGHNA, CDR2 YSLEER. The CDR3 loop is CASSQSGSETGYNEQFF. CDR3 coding DNA: TGCGCCAGCAGCCAATCCGGGTCGGAGACCGGCTACAATGAGCAGTTCTTC.

This clonotype appeared a few times. V and J are TRBV7-9 and TRBJ2-2; no clear D. Per germline, CDR1 SEHNR and CDR2 FQNEAQ (reference sequence). V lost 1 base and J lost 4, with 16 bases in between. CDR3 length: 17 amino acids. CDR3 in DNA: TGTGCCAGCAGCTTAGATTTGTCCAGGCCGAGCACCGGGGAGCTGTTTTTT. This translates into CASSLDLSRPSTGELFF. Drawing the rest from reference TRBV7-9 and TRBJ2-2, the complete variable domain is DTGVSQNPRHKITKRGQNVTFRCDPISEHNRLYWYRQTLGQGPEFLTYFQNEAQLEKSRLLSDRFSAERPKGSFSTLEIQRTEQGDSAMYLCASSLDLSRPSTGELFFGEGSRLTVL.

In this sample, this clonotype turned up many times. The chain links TRBV5-1 to TRBJ1-1; D gene unclear. The V end was cut by 7 bases, the J end by 0 bases, with 16 bases between. The CDR3 spans 15 residues. In germline, CDR1 is SGHRS, CDR2 YFSETQ. CDR3 in DNA: TGCGCCAGCTACCGTGGAGGCGGGATGAACACTGAAGCTTTCTTT. It translates to CASYRGGGMNTEAFF.

This clonotype was counted a few times. This chain links TRBV28 with TRBJ2-2; the match to TRBD2 covers 12 bases. In germline, CDR1 is MDHEN, CDR2 SYDVKM. The ends lost 3 bases at V and 3 bases at J; junction bases unmatched: 11. The length of the CDR3 is 19 residues. The CDR3 DNA sequence: TGTGCCAGCAGTTTCCCCGTCACTAGCGGGAGGACTGACACCGGGGAGCTGTTTTTT. Translation gives CASSFPVTSGRTDTGELFF. Supplemented by reference TRBV28 and TRBJ2-2, the full variable domain reads DVKVTQSSRYLVKRTGEKVFLECVQDMDHENMFWYRQDPGLGLRLIYFSYDVKMKEKGDIPEGYSVSREKKERFSLILESASTNQTSMYLCASSFPVTSGRTDTGELFFGEGSRLTVL.

The chain uses TRBV5-1 and TRBJ2-3, with TRBD2 matching over 11 bases. Germline values: CDR1 SGHRS, CDR2 YFSETQ. The ends lost 0 bases at V and 6 bases at J; junction bases unmatched: 6. The CDR3 loop spans 16 amino acids. DNA of the CDR3: TGCGCCAGCAGCTTGGGTAGCGGGGGGGCCAAGGATACGCAGTATTTT. Translated: CASSLGSGGAKDTQYF.

The J gene is TRBJ1-4, the V gene TRBV20-1; the D gene is possibly TRBD1 (5 bases). The length of the CDR3 is 14 residues. From germline, CDR1 is DFQATT and CDR2 SNEGSKA (reference sequence). V was trimmed by 6 bases and J by 5 bases, leaving 16 bases between them. The CDR3 DNA follows: TGCAGTGCGGCCAAGGGGAGTCTAAATGAAAAACTGTTTTTT. Protein: CSAAKGSLNEKLFF.

This rearrangement joins TRBV7-9 to TRBJ2-7, with D possibly called TRBD1 or TRBD2 (5 bases each). V was trimmed by 5 bases and J by 2 bases, leaving 16 bases between them. The CDR3 has 15 amino acids. CDR1 and CDR2 from the germline V gene are SEHNR and FQNEAQ (reference sequence). The CDR3 DNA sequence: TGTGCCAGCAGCCGCCGGGACCGACTAACCTACGAGCAGTACTTC. Protein: CASSRRDRLTYEQYF.

The chain couples TRBV11-2 to TRBJ2-2; 10 nucleotides agree with TRBD1. The CDR3 spans 18 residues. The ends lost 5 bases at V and 1 base at J; junction bases unmatched: 10. Germline CDR1 is SGHAT and CDR2 is FQNNGV. CDR3 DNA sequence: TGTGCCAGCAGCACCAGACAGGGGGCAATGCTGAACACCGGGGAGCTGTTTTTT. Its translation: CASSTRQGAMLNTGELFF.

This sequence joins TRBV7-2 and TRBJ2-4; D possibly corresponds to TRBD1 (6 bases). This CDR3 comprises 15 residues. The ends were cut back, 1 base at V and 9 bases at J, with 16 bases in the middle. Germline loops: CDR1 SGHTA, CDR2 FQGNSA. The CDR3 DNA follows: TGTGCCAGCAGCTTAGTGGGGACAAAGAATAGCATTCAGTACTTC. This gives the protein CASSLVGTKNSIQYF.

The chain recombines TRBV10-2 with TRBJ2-3; D is unresolved. The V gene's germline CDR1 is WSHSY and CDR2 SAAADI. V dropped 5 bases and J dropped 0 bases, with 15 bases sitting between them. This CDR3 comprises 16 residues. CDR3 sequence reads: CASSQHAELSTDTQYF. In DNA, the CDR3 is TGCGCCAGCAGTCAACACGCCGAGCTCAGCACAGATACGCAGTATTTT.

This sequence joins TRBV27 and TRBJ2-5; TRBD2 matches 13 bases. The trim removed 6 bases at V and 11 bases at J, leaving 6 bases unmatched. The germline gives CDR1 MNHEY, CDR2 SMNVEV (reference sequence). The CDR3 has 13 residues. The CDR3 protein is CASRSGLAGSQYF. The CDR3 DNA is TGTGCCAGCAGATCGGGACTAGCGGGATCTCAGTACTTC.

This chain uses TRBV10-3 with TRBJ2-5; maybe TRBD2 (7 bases). The germline CDR1 and CDR2 sequences are ENHRY and SYGVKD. CDR3 length equals 14 residues. V was cut by 4 bases and J by 5 bases, with 14 bases left in between. The CDR3 DNA sequence: TGTGCCATCAGTGGGCCCGGGGGGCCGGAGACCCAGTACTTC. Amino acid sequence: CAISGPGGPETQYF.

This clonotype has just a few counts. The V and J genes are TRBV28 and TRBJ2-7; 9 bases fit TRBD2. The CDR3 sequence is 13 residues long. Germline values: CDR1 MDHEN, CDR2 SYDVKM. V shed 7 bases, J shed 4 bases, and the junction held 5 bases outside the gene matches. DNA for the CDR3: TGTGCCAGCATGCGGGAGGGGCAATACGAGCAGTACTTC. It yields the protein CASMREGQYEQYF.

This clonotype was seen a few times. The chain employs TRBV5-6 and TRBJ2-7; D gene uncertain. The V and J ends lost 6 bases and 2 bases respectively, with 18 bases between them. Germline values: CDR1 SGHDT, CDR2 YYEEEE. This CDR3 region has 15 residues. In DNA, the CDR3 is TGTGCCAGCACCAACAGAGAAGGAGCGACCTACGAGCAGTACTTC. It specifies CASTNREGATYEQYF. The full variable domain, completed using reference TRBV5-6 and TRBJ2-7, is DAGVTQSPTHLIKTRGQQVTLRCSPKSGHDTVSWYQQALGQGPQFIFQYYEEEERQRGNFPDRFSGHQFPNYSSELNVNALLLGDSALYLCASTNREGATYEQYFGPGTRLTVT.

This clonotype came up a few times. J is TRBJ2-5 and V is TRBV18, with D possibly being TRBD1 (5 bases). The CDR3 is 14 residues long. With 3 bases removed from V and 5 bases from J, the gap between germline ends came to 13 bases. Germline CDR1 KGHSH, CDR2 LQKENI. The CDR3 DNA reads as TGTGCCAGCTCACCGGTCAGGGCTGTTGAGACCCAGTACTTC. Protein product: CASSPVRAVETQYF.

Only a few counts were recorded for this clonotype. This chain connects TRBV7-2 to TRBJ2-7; no definite D call. This CDR3 is built from 15 residues. Germline values: CDR1 SGHTA, CDR2 FQGNSA. Trimming stripped 4 bases from V and 3 bases from J, with 16 bases between. The CDR3 DNA is TGTGCCAGCAGCTGGAGTCTAGGATCCCTCTACGAGCAGTACTTC. It specifies CASSWSLGSLYEQYF.